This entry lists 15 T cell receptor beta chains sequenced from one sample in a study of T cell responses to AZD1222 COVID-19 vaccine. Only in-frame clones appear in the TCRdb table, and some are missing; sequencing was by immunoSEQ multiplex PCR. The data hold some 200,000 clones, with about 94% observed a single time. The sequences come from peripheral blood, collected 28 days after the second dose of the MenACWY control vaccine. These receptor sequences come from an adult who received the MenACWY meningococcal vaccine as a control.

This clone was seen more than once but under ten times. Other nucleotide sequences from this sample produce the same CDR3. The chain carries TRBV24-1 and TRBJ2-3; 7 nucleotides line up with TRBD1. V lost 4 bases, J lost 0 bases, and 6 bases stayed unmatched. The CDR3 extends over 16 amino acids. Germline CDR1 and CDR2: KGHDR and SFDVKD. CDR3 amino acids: CATSDRTGSSTDTQYF. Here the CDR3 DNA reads TGTGCCACCAGTGACAGGACAGGATCTAGCACAGATACGCAGTATTTT.

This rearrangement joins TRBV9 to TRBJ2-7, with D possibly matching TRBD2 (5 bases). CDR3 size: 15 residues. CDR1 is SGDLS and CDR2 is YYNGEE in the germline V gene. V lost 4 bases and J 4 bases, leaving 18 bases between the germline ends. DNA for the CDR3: TGTGCCAGCAGCACCGAAGCGGCACGGGGTTACGAGCAGTACTTC. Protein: CASSTEAARGYEQYF.

This CDR3 is CASSPGADTQYF. In DNA form, the CDR3 reads TGTGCCAGCAGCCCGGGGGCAGATACGCAGTATTTT. The chain employs TRBV5-4 and TRBJ2-3; D is possibly TRBD2 (6 bases). Germline V gives CDR1 SGHNT, CDR2 YYREEE (reference sequence). The germline V and J ends were trimmed by 4 bases and 4 bases, with 7 bases remaining between them. The CDR3 totals 12 residues.

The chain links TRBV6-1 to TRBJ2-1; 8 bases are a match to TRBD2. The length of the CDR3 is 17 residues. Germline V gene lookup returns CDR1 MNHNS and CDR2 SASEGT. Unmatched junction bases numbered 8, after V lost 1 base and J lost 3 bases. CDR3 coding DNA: TGTGCCAGCAGTGAAGGTGGCGGGCGGGGGGTCTACAATGAGCAGTTCTTC. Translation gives CASSEGGGRGVYNEQFF.

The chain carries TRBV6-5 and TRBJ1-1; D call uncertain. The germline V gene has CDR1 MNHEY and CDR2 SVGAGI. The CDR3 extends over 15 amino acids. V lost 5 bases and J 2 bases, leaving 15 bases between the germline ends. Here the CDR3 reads CASSRTQAINTEAFF. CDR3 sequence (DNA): TGTGCCAGCAGTCGGACCCAGGCTATAAACACTGAAGCTTTCTTT.

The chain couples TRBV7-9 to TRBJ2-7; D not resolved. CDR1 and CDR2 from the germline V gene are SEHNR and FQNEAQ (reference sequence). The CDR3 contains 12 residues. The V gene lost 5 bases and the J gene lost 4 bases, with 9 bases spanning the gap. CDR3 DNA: TGTGCCAGCAGCCCCCAGGTGTACGAGCAGTACTTC. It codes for CASSPQVYEQYF.

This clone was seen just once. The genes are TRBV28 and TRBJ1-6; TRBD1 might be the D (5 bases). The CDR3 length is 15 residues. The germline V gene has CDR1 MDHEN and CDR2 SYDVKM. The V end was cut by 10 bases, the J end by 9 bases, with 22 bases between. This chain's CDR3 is CATRTRQHPSSPLHF. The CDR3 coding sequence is TGTGCCACTCGGACCCGACAGCATCCAAGTTCACCCCTCCACTTT.

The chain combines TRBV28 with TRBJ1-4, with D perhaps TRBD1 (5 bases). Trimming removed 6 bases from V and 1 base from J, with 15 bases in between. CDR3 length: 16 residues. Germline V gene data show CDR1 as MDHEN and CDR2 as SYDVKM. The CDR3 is CASSYTQAGTNEKLFF. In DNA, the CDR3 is TGTGCCAGCAGCTATACACAGGCCGGAACTAATGAAAAACTGTTTTTT.

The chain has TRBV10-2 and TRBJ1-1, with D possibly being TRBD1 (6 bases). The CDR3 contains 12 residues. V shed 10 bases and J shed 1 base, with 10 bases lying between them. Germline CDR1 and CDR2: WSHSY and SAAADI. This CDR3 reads CATTGGNTEAFF. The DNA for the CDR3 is TGCGCCACGACAGGTGGGAACACTGAAGCTTTCTTT.

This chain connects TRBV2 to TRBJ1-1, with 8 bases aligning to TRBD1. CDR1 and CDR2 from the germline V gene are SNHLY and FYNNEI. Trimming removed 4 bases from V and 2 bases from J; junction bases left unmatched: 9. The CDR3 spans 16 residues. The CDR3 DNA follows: TGTGCCAGCAGTGTACAGGGGGGGGTAGGAAACACTGAAGCTTTCTTT. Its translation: CASSVQGGVGNTEAFF.

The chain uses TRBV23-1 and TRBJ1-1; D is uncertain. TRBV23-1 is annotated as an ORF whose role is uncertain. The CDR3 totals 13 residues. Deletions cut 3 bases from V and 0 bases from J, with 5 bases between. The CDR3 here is CASSHPMNTEAFF. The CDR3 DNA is TGCGCCAGCAGTCACCCAATGAACACTGAAGCTTTCTTT.

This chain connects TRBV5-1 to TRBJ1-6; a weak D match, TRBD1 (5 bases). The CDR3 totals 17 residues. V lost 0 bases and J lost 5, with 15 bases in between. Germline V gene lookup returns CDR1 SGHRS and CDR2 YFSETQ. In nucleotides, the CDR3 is TGCGCCAGCAGCTTGGGGGCCAGGGAAACGGATAATTCACCCCTCCACTTT. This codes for CASSLGARETDNSPLHF.

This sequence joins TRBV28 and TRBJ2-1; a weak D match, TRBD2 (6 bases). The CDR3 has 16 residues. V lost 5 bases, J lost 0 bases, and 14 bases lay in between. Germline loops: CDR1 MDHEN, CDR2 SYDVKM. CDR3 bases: TGTGCCAGCAGTCCCAGGGCGGGGAGCTCCTACAATGAGCAGTTCTTC. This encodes CASSPRAGSSYNEQFF.

The DNA of the CDR3 is TGTGCCAGCAGTCCAACCACAGGGACGGAGGGGAGAAATGAAAAACTGTTTTTT. As protein: CASSPTTGTEGRNEKLFF. This rearrangement joins TRBV28 to TRBJ1-4, with D perhaps TRBD1 (6 bases). V lost 5 bases to trimming and J lost 5 bases, with 24 bases between them. The V gene's germline CDR1 is MDHEN and CDR2 SYDVKM. The CDR3 has 18 residues.

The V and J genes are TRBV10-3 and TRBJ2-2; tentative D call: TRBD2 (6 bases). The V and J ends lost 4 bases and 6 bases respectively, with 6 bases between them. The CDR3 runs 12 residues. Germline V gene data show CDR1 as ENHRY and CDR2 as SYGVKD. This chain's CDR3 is CAISGGAGELFF. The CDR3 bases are TGTGCCATCAGTGGGGGGGCCGGGGAGCTGTTTTTT.